A selection of T cell receptor beta chains follows, all from one sample in a study of blood T cell repertoires in COVID-19. Clones were sequenced by immunoSEQ multiplex PCR, and TCRdb holds only the in-frame ones, with some missing. The table has just under 350,000 clones, 88% seen once. Material: peripheral blood. The receptors derive from a woman in her 70s with COVID-19, enrolled during active disease. Both conserved end residues are part of each CDR3. Each record gives: CDR3 protein, CDR3 DNA, V gene, D gene, J gene, clone size. The D gene is left open where the match is weak. Clone size is shown for a subset of rows, as once, few, many or a class of expanded clone.

CDR3aa: CASKVGYLGQFNQPQHF; CDR3nt: TGTGCCAGTAAAGTAGGATATTTGGGGCAGTTTAATCAGCCCCAGCATTTT; v_gene: TRBV19; d_gene: .; j_gene: TRBJ1-5; abundance: .
CDR3aa: CASSPRGSGFTDTQYF; CDR3nt: TGTGCCAGCAGCCCCCGGGGTAGCGGCTTCACAGATACGCAGTATTTT; v_gene: TRBV9; d_gene: .; j_gene: TRBJ2-3; abundance: .
CDR3aa: CASTYAGGFTEAFF; CDR3nt: TGTGCCAGCACCTACGCAGGGGGCTTCACTGAAGCTTTCTTT; v_gene: TRBV11-2; d_gene: TRBD1; j_gene: TRBJ1-1; abundance: .
CDR3aa: CASSHPLAGGNEQFF; CDR3nt: TGTGCCAGCAGCCACCCTCTAGCGGGGGGGAATGAGCAGTTCTTC; v_gene: TRBV7-9; d_gene: TRBD2; j_gene: TRBJ2-1; abundance: .
CDR3aa: CASSFYTLRGGHPYEQYF; CDR3nt: TGCGCCAGCAGCTTTTATACGTTGAGAGGCGGCCACCCCTACGAGCAGTACTTC; v_gene: TRBV5-1; d_gene: .; j_gene: TRBJ2-7; abundance: .
CDR3aa: CASSLKGLAGGRDTQYF; CDR3nt: TGTGCCAGCAGCTTAAAAGGACTAGCGGGGGGACGCGATACGCAGTATTTT; v_gene: TRBV11-2; d_gene: TRBD2; j_gene: TRBJ2-3; abundance: .
CDR3aa: CASSQDSGVAYNEQFF; CDR3nt: TGCGCCAGCAGCCAAGATTCGGGGGTGGCCTACAATGAGCAGTTCTTC; v_gene: TRBV4-1; d_gene: .; j_gene: TRBJ2-1; abundance: .
CDR3aa: CASSSNRVAFF; CDR3nt: TGTGCCAGTAGTTCGAACAGGGTGGCCTTCTTT; v_gene: TRBV19; d_gene: .; j_gene: TRBJ1-1; abundance: .
CDR3aa: CAWSFLRDLPPEQFF; CDR3nt: TGTGCCTGGAGTTTCCTACGGGATCTCCCCCCTGAGCAGTTCTTC; v_gene: TRBV30; d_gene: .; j_gene: TRBJ2-1; abundance: .
CDR3aa: CASSVGANTEAFF; CDR3nt: TGTGCCAGCAGCGTAGGCGCGAACACTGAAGCTTTCTTT; v_gene: TRBV9; d_gene: .; j_gene: TRBJ1-1; abundance: .
CDR3aa: CASSSSDRVSGNTIYF; CDR3nt: TGTGCCAGCAGCTCCTCGGACAGGGTCTCTGGAAACACCATATATTTT; v_gene: TRBV9; d_gene: TRBD1; j_gene: TRBJ1-3; abundance: .
CDR3aa: CSASKETQYF; CDR3nt: TGCAGTGCTAGCAAAGAGACCCAGTACTTC; v_gene: TRBV20-1; d_gene: .; j_gene: TRBJ2-5; abundance: .
CDR3aa: CASRDRGGGEKLFF; CDR3nt: TGTGCCAGCAGGGACAGGGGTGGGGGTGAAAAACTGTTTTTT; v_gene: TRBV6-5; d_gene: TRBD1; j_gene: TRBJ1-4; abundance: .
CDR3aa: CATSVGADTQYF; CDR3nt: TGTGCCACCAGTGTAGGGGCAGATACGCAGTATTTT; v_gene: TRBV24-1; d_gene: .; j_gene: TRBJ2-3; abundance: .
CDR3aa: CASSPPRTSNYGYTF; CDR3nt: TGTGCCAGCAGTCCCCCTCGGACTTCGAACTATGGCTACACCTTC; v_gene: TRBV28; d_gene: .; j_gene: TRBJ1-2; abundance: .
CDR3aa: CASIRSPTGNTGELFF; CDR3nt: TGTGCCAGTATCCGCTCACCCACAGGGAACACCGGGGAGCTGTTTTTT; v_gene: TRBV19; d_gene: .; j_gene: TRBJ2-2; abundance: .
CDR3aa: CASSPDGDNQPQHF; CDR3nt: TGTGCCAGCTCACCAGACGGGGACAATCAGCCCCAGCATTTT; v_gene: TRBV18; d_gene: .; j_gene: TRBJ1-5; abundance: once
CDR3aa: CATSRDRASTRYGYTF; CDR3nt: TGTGCCACCAGCAGGGACAGGGCGTCTACCCGCTATGGCTACACCTTC; v_gene: TRBV15; d_gene: TRBD1; j_gene: TRBJ1-2; abundance: .
CDR3aa: CASSERSPYGYTF; CDR3nt: TGTGCCAGCAGCGAACGCAGTCCCTATGGCTACACCTTC; v_gene: TRBV13; d_gene: .; j_gene: TRBJ1-2; abundance: .
CDR3aa: CASSIGQPRNTQYF; CDR3nt: TGTGCCAGCAGTATAGGACAGCCACGAAATACGCAGTATTTT; v_gene: TRBV27; d_gene: .; j_gene: TRBJ2-3; abundance: .
CDR3aa: CASSLGGAPYYGYTF; CDR3nt: TGTGCCAGCAGTTTAGGAGGGGCGCCTTACTATGGCTACACCTTC; v_gene: TRBV27; d_gene: .; j_gene: TRBJ1-2; abundance: .
CDR3aa: CASSMAPNTEAFF; CDR3nt: TGTGCCAGTAGTATGGCCCCGAACACTGAAGCTTTCTTT; v_gene: TRBV19; d_gene: .; j_gene: TRBJ1-1; abundance: .
CDR3aa: CASSLGQTYQPQHF; CDR3nt: TGTGCCAGCAGTTTAGGACAAACCTATCAGCCCCAGCATTTT; v_gene: TRBV28; d_gene: .; j_gene: TRBJ1-5; abundance: .
CDR3aa: CASSADTTGRSYGYTF; CDR3nt: TGCGCCAGCAGCGCGGATACGACAGGCAGGAGCTATGGCTACACCTTC; v_gene: TRBV5-1; d_gene: .; j_gene: TRBJ1-2; abundance: .
CDR3aa: CASSYSYQGTYEQYF; CDR3nt: TGTGCCAGCAGTTACTCGTACCAGGGAACCTACGAGCAGTACTTC; v_gene: TRBV6-5; d_gene: .; j_gene: TRBJ2-7; abundance: .
CDR3aa: CASSVGRGYNSPLHF; CDR3nt: TGTGCCAGCAGCGTAGGGAGAGGTTATAATTCACCCCTCCACTTT; v_gene: TRBV9; d_gene: .; j_gene: TRBJ1-6; abundance: once
CDR3aa: CASSLGLLETQYF; CDR3nt: TGTGCCAGCTCCCTCGGACTACTAGAGACCCAGTACTTC; v_gene: TRBV18; d_gene: .; j_gene: TRBJ2-5; abundance: .
CDR3aa: CASSRLNRVASYEQYF; CDR3nt: TGTGCCAGCAGCCGTCTTAACAGGGTGGCATCCTACGAGCAGTACTTC; v_gene: TRBV7-9; d_gene: .; j_gene: TRBJ2-7; abundance: few
CDR3aa: CASKAFTSVGYTF; CDR3nt: TGTGCCAGCAAAGCTTTCACTAGTGTTGGCTACACCTTC; v_gene: TRBV2; d_gene: .; j_gene: TRBJ1-2; abundance: .
CDR3aa: CASSLHVQAANYGYTF; CDR3nt: TGCGCCAGCAGCTTGCACGTACAGGCCGCTAACTATGGCTACACCTTC; v_gene: TRBV5-1; d_gene: .; j_gene: TRBJ1-2; abundance: .
CDR3aa: CATSGAGQQPQHF; CDR3nt: TGTGCCACCAGTGGGGCAGGGCAACAGCCCCAGCATTTT; v_gene: TRBV24-1; d_gene: .; j_gene: TRBJ1-5; abundance: few
CDR3aa: CASSQGNSALGEKLFF; CDR3nt: TGTGCCAGCAGCCAAGGGAATTCCGCCCTCGGGGAAAAACTGTTTTTT; v_gene: TRBV3-1/TRBV3-2; d_gene: .; j_gene: TRBJ1-4; abundance: .
CDR3aa: CASSQEVGLAGERNEKLFF; CDR3nt: TGCGCCAGCAGCCAAGAAGTGGGGCTGGCAGGGGAGCGTAATGAAAAACTGTTTTTT; v_gene: TRBV4-3; d_gene: .; j_gene: TRBJ1-4; abundance: once
CDR3aa: CASSLQVLGNTEAFF; CDR3nt: TGTGCCAGCAGCTTACAGGTTCTAGGGAACACTGAAGCTTTCTTT; v_gene: TRBV5-6; d_gene: .; j_gene: TRBJ1-1; abundance: few
CDR3aa: CASSEAWVRGTGGYGYTF; CDR3nt: TGTGCCAGCAGTGAAGCGTGGGTGAGGGGTACAGGGGGCTATGGCTACACCTTC; v_gene: TRBV6-1; d_gene: TRBD1; j_gene: TRBJ1-2; abundance: once
CDR3aa: CASSGPGQDHYGYTF; CDR3nt: TGTGCCAGCAGTGGACCGGGACAGGACCACTATGGCTACACCTTC; v_gene: TRBV2; d_gene: TRBD1; j_gene: TRBJ1-2; abundance: .
CDR3aa: CASTSRDRNYQPQHF; CDR3nt: TGTGCCAGCACAAGCAGGGACAGGAATTATCAGCCCCAGCATTTT; v_gene: TRBV25-1; d_gene: TRBD1; j_gene: TRBJ1-5; abundance: .
CDR3aa: CASSLMDSWRYEQYF; CDR3nt: TGTGCCAGCAGCTTAATGGACTCCTGGAGGTACGAGCAGTACTTC; v_gene: TRBV7-9; d_gene: .; j_gene: TRBJ2-7; abundance: .
CDR3aa: CASSEGESLGYTF; CDR3nt: TGTGCCAGCAGTGAAGGGGAGTCCCTAGGCTACACCTTC; v_gene: TRBV2; d_gene: .; j_gene: TRBJ1-2; abundance: .
CDR3aa: CAILKSNYGYTF; CDR3nt: TGTGCCATCTTAAAATCTAACTATGGCTACACCTTC; v_gene: TRBV10-3; d_gene: .; j_gene: TRBJ1-2; abundance: .
CDR3aa: CASREVGSSGEQYF; CDR3nt: TGTGCCAGCAGGGAGGTTGGGTCGTCGGGCGAGCAGTACTTC; v_gene: TRBV2; d_gene: .; j_gene: TRBJ2-7; abundance: many
CDR3aa: CASKIQGADSPLHF; CDR3nt: TGTGCCAGTAAAATACAGGGGGCTGATTCACCCCTCCACTTT; v_gene: TRBV19; d_gene: TRBD1; j_gene: TRBJ1-6; abundance: .
CDR3aa: CASSFHLKESPLHF; CDR3nt: TGTGCCAGCAGCTTCCATCTAAAGGAGTCACCCCTCCACTTT; v_gene: TRBV7-9; d_gene: .; j_gene: TRBJ1-6; abundance: .
CDR3aa: CASSLAGTSGLGGTQYF; CDR3nt: TGTGCCAGCAGCTTAGCGGGGACTAGCGGGTTAGGTGGGACCCAGTACTTC; v_gene: TRBV7-2; d_gene: TRBD2; j_gene: TRBJ2-5; abundance: .
CDR3aa: CASRVDSRTDTQYF; CDR3nt: TGTGCCAGCAGGGTGGACAGCCGCACAGATACGCAGTATTTT; v_gene: TRBV6-6; d_gene: .; j_gene: TRBJ2-3; abundance: .
CDR3aa: CASSLTLQGWATIYF; CDR3nt: TGTGCCAGCAGCTTAACGCTACAGGGGTGGGCCACCATATATTTT; v_gene: TRBV7-2; d_gene: TRBD1; j_gene: TRBJ1-3; abundance: .
CDR3aa: CASRTAPNTEAFF; CDR3nt: TGTGCCAGTAGGACAGCCCCGAACACTGAAGCTTTCTTT; v_gene: TRBV19; d_gene: .; j_gene: TRBJ1-1; abundance: .
CDR3aa: CASSVQGENGELFF; CDR3nt: TGTGCCAGCAGCGTACAGGGCGAGAACGGGGAGCTGTTTTTT; v_gene: TRBV9; d_gene: .; j_gene: TRBJ2-2; abundance: .
CDR3aa: CASHREMREANEKLFF; CDR3nt: TGTGCCAGCCACAGGGAGATGCGCGAGGCTAATGAAAAACTGTTTTTT; v_gene: TRBV2; d_gene: .; j_gene: TRBJ1-4; abundance: .
CDR3aa: CASSPRENYGYTF; CDR3nt: TGTGCCAGCAGCCCACGAGAGAACTATGGCTACACCTTC; v_gene: TRBV13; d_gene: .; j_gene: TRBJ1-2; abundance: .
CDR3aa: CSASGGGEQFF; CDR3nt: TGCAGTGCTTCGGGGGGCGGTGAGCAGTTCTTC; v_gene: TRBV20-1; d_gene: .; j_gene: TRBJ2-1; abundance: .
CDR3aa: CASSELRGEAFF; CDR3nt: TGTGCCAGCAGTGAACTCAGAGGGGAAGCTTTCTTT; v_gene: TRBV25-1; d_gene: .; j_gene: TRBJ1-1; abundance: .
CDR3aa: CASSLYGATDTQYF; CDR3nt: TGTGCCAGCAGCTTATATGGGGCCACAGATACGCAGTATTTT; v_gene: TRBV7-2; d_gene: .; j_gene: TRBJ2-3; abundance: .